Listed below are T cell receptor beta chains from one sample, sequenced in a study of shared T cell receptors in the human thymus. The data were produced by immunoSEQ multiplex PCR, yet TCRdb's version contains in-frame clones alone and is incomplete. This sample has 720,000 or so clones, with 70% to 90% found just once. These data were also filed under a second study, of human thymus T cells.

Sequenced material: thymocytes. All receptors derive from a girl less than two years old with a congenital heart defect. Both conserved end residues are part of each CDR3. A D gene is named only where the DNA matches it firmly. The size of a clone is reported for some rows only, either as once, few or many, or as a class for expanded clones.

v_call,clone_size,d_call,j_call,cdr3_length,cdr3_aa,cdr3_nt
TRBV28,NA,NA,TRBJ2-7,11,CASSYGSGQYF,TGTGCCAGCAGTTACGGGTCCGGTCAGTACTTC
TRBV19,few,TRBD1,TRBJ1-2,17,CASSSRPPGQGNYGYTF,TGTGCCAGTAGCAGCCGTCCGCCGGGACAGGGGAACTATGGCTACACCTTC
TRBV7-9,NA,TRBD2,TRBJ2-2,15,CASSFSGANTGELFF,TGTGCCAGCAGTTTTAGCGGGGCAAACACCGGGGAGCTGTTTTTT
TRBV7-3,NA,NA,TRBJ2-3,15,CASSSGGSTTDTQYF,TGTGCCAGCAGCTCTGGGGGGTCGACCACAGATACGCAGTATTTT
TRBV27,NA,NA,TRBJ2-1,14,CASSPRGAYNEQFF,TGTGCCAGCAGCCCTCGGGGGGCTTACAATGAGCAGTTCTTC
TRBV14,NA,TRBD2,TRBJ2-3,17,CASSPAGRKPKVDTQYF,TGTGCCAGCAGCCCAGCGGGACGGAAGCCTAAGGTAGATACGCAGTATTTT
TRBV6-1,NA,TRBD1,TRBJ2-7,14,CASSLWDSSYEQYF,TGTGCCAGCAGCCTATGGGACAGCTCTTACGAGCAGTACTTC
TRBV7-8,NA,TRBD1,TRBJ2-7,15,CASSLGVGQGSPQYF,TGTGCCAGCAGCTTAGGGGTGGGACAGGGTTCTCCTCAGTACTTC
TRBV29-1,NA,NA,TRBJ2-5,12,CSAGEGEETQYF,TGCAGCGCAGGAGAGGGGGAAGAGACCCAGTACTTC
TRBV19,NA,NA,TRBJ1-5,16,CASNSAGFYSNQPQHF,TGTGCCAGTAATTCGGCAGGCTTCTATAGCAATCAGCCCCAGCATTTT
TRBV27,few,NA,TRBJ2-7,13,CASSPFNSYEQYF,TGTGCCAGCAGCCCATTTAATAGCTACGAGCAGTACTTC
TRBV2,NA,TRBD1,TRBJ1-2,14,CASSKGTGHYGYTF,TGTGCCAGCTCAAAAGGGACAGGACACTATGGCTACACCTTC
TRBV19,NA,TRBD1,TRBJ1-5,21,CASSIEGKGGAVVGSNQPQHF,TGTGCCAGTAGTATTGAGGGGAAAGGGGGCGCGGTGGTAGGTAGCAATCAGCCCCAGCATTTT
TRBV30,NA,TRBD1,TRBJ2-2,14,CAWSLQGAGGELFF,TGTGCCTGGAGTCTCCAGGGGGCTGGCGGGGAGCTGTTTTTT
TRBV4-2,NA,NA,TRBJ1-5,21,CASSQFLLHARLQGKNQPQHF,TGTGCCAGCAGCCAATTTCTCCTCCACGCCCGACTACAGGGTAAGAATCAGCCCCAGCATTTT
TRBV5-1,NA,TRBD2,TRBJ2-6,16,CASSPGGETGANVLTF,TGCGCCAGCAGCCCGGGGGGGGAAACTGGGGCCAACGTCCTGACTTTC
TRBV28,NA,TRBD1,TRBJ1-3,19,CASRLRGRSVSSSGNTIYF,TGTGCCAGCAGATTAAGGGGGCGCTCGGTTTCCAGCTCTGGAAACACCATATATTTT
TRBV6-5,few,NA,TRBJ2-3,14,CAPRPSSKTNTQYF,TGTGCCCCCCGCCCCTCCTCAAAGACAAATACGCAGTATTTT
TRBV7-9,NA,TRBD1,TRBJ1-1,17,CASSLAGGEKMNTEAFF,TGTGCCAGCAGCTTAGCAGGGGGCGAGAAAATGAACACTGAAGCTTTCTTT
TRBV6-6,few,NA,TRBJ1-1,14,CASGEDGLDTEAFF,TGTGCCAGCGGGGAGGACGGTTTGGACACTGAAGCTTTCTTT
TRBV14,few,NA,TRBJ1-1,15,CASSLTAGSAAEAFF,TGTGCCAGCAGCCTTACGGCAGGATCAGCCGCTGAAGCTTTCTTT
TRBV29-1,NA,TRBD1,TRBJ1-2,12,CSGRGQGVGYTF,TGCAGCGGGAGGGGACAGGGAGTTGGCTACACCTTC
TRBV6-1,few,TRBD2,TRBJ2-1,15,CASRRAGGTYNEQFF,TGTGCCAGCAGACGAGCGGGGGGAACCTACAATGAGCAGTTCTTC
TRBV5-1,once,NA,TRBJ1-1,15,CASSPQAWTYTEAFF,TGCGCCAGCAGCCCTCAGGCTTGGACTTACACTGAAGCTTTCTTT
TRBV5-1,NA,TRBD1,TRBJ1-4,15,CASSTPGTANEKLFF,TGCGCCAGCAGCACCCCCGGGACAGCAAATGAAAAACTGTTTTTT
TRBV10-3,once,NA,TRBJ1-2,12,CAISVQARGYTF,TGTGCCATCAGTGTTCAGGCTCGTGGCTACACCTTC
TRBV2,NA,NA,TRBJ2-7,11,CASSESGEQYF,TGTGCCAGCAGTGAATCGGGCGAGCAGTACTTC
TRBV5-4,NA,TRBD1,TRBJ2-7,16,CASSLWYRGDSYEQYF,TGTGCCAGCAGCTTGTGGTACAGGGGGGACTCCTACGAGCAGTACTTC
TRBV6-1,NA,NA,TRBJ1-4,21,CASSEEALPQGPLSTNEKLFF,TGTGCCAGCAGTGAAGAGGCGCTGCCTCAGGGGCCCCTCTCAACTAATGAAAAACTGTTTTTT
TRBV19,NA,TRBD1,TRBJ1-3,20,CASSSNTGTGSLVSGNTIYF,TGTGCCAGTAGTTCCAATACCGGGACAGGGTCACTAGTCTCTGGAAACACCATATATTTT
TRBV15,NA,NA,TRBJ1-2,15,CATSRPLEGLSGYTF,TGTGCCACCAGCAGGCCCCTGGAGGGTTTGAGTGGCTACACCTTC